Below are 13 T cell receptor beta chains sequenced from a single sample in a study of blood T cell repertoires in COVID-19. TCRdb's table, derived via immunoSEQ multiplex PCR, lists solely in-frame clones and lacks some. The data hold 290,000 or so clones, with 90% observed a single time. The material sequenced was PBMCs or T cells enriched from blood (not recorded which). The receptors here all came from a young woman with acute COVID-19.

CDR3 nucleotides: TGCGCCAGCAGCTTGGCCCCCACAGATATGAACACTGAAGCTTTCTTT. Translation: CASSLAPTDMNTEAFF. This chain connects TRBV5-1 to TRBJ1-1, with D unresolved. V was shortened by 0 bases and J by 0 bases, with 12 bases between the two germline ends. Germline V lookup: CDR1 SGHRS, CDR2 YFSETQ. The CDR3 has 16 residues.

The chain is built from TRBV29-1 and TRBJ2-7, with 16 bases identical to TRBD2. CDR3 length: 15 amino acids. With V trimmed by 4 bases and J by 3 bases, 3 bases remained unmatched. From germline, CDR1 is SQVTM and CDR2 ANQGSEA. In nucleotides, the CDR3 is TGCAGCGTTGGGGGACTAGCGGGAGGGGGCTACGAGCAGTACTTC. It is translated as CSVGGLAGGGYEQYF.

This clone was counted only a few times. This sample also contains other DNA sequences that code for the same CDR3. V and J are TRBV18 and TRBJ1-1; a possible D gene is TRBD1 (5 bases). Germline loops: CDR1 KGHSH, CDR2 LQKENI. The CDR3 totals 14 residues. Trimming left V 3 bases short and J 0 bases short, with 8 bases between. CDR3 loop: CASSPTGVNTEAFF. The CDR3 bases are TGTGCCAGCTCACCTACAGGAGTGAACACTGAAGCTTTCTTT. The variable domain in full, with the rest retrieved from reference TRBV18 and TRBJ1-1, is NAGVMQNPRHLVRRRGQEARLRCSPMKGHSHVYWYRQLPEEGLKFMVYLQKENIIDESGMPKERFSAEFPKEGPSILRIQQVVRGDSAAYFCASSPTGVNTEAFFGQGTRLTVV.

The chain carries TRBV30 and TRBJ1-1; TRBD1 aligns across 9 bases. Germline V gene data show CDR1 as GTSNPN and CDR2 as SVGIG (reference sequence). J gave up 4 bases and V 8 bases, and 2 bases lay outside the gene matches. This CDR3 is 11 amino acids long. The CDR3 nucleotides read TGTGCCGAGGACAGGGGCACTGAAGCTTTCTTT. Encoded protein: CAEDRGTEAFF.

The chain employs TRBV3-1 (or the pseudogene TRBV3-2) and TRBJ1-2, with unresolved D. Germline V gives CDR1 LGHDT, CDR2 YNNKEL (reference sequence). The CDR3 sequence is 12 residues long. V lost 0 bases to trimming and J lost 7 bases, with 6 bases between them. The CDR3 DNA sequence: TGTGCCAGCAGCCAAGAGGACTTTGGCTACACCTTC. Translation: CASSQEDFGYTF.

The V and J genes are TRBV6-5 and TRBJ1-4, with 10 bases that match TRBD1. Unmatched junction bases numbered 1, after V lost 6 bases and J lost 3 bases. CDR1 is MNHEY and CDR2 is SVGAGI in the germline V gene. This CDR3 is 14 amino acids long. The CDR3 region has the DNA TGTGCCAGCAGGGGGACAGGGGCTAATGAAAAACTGTTTTTT. It translates to CASRGTGANEKLFF.

The chain uses TRBV10-3 and TRBJ1-1, with D possibly being TRBD1 (5 bases). V dropped 2 bases and J dropped 3 bases, with 10 bases sitting between them. CDR3 length equals 14 residues. Germline V CDR1 and CDR2: ENHRY, SYGVKD. CDR3 sequence reads: CAISEEGRDTEAFF. The CDR3 DNA sequence: TGTGCCATCAGTGAGGAGGGGAGGGACACTGAAGCTTTCTTT.

The chain carries TRBV7-8 and TRBJ1-3; 7 bases fit TRBD1. Trimming removed 1 base from V and 2 bases from J; junction bases left unmatched: 14. The CDR3 runs to 19 residues. Germline V lookup: CDR1 SGHVS, CDR2 FQNEAQ. The CDR3 region has the DNA TGTGCCAGCAGCTTAGGGCGGGGCAGGGGACAGATTACTGGAAACACCATATATTTT. As protein: CASSLGRGRGQITGNTIYF.

The rearrangement links TRBV19 to TRBJ1-1, with TRBD1 matching over 9 bases. This CDR3 has 14 residues. After removal of 6 bases from V and 2 bases from J, the junction contained 4 bases not matched to a gene. Germline lookup yields CDR1 LNHDA and CDR2 SQIVND (reference sequence). The CDR3 DNA reads TGTGCCAGTAGCGACAGGGGGGCCAACACTGAAGCTTTCTTT. It specifies CASSDRGANTEAFF.

The V and J genes are TRBV21-1 and TRBJ1-2; the table assigns TRBD1, which was not confirmed against the DNA. TRBV21-1 is labeled a pseudogene. CDR3 length: 14 amino acids. In nucleotides, the CDR3 is TGTGCCAGCAAAGGGGGGGGACAGGCCGGTGGCTACACCTTC. The encoded protein is CASKGGGQAGGYTF.

The rearrangement uses TRBV11-1 and TRBJ1-1; TRBD1 aligns across 11 bases. Germline CDR1 and CDR2: SGHAT and FQDESV (reference sequence). The length of the CDR3 is 14 residues. The junction had 0 bases not matched to a gene; V was cut back by 4 bases and J by 2 bases. The CDR3 DNA sequence: TGTGCCAGCAGCTGGACAGGGGGCAACACTGAAGCTTTCTTT. Its translation: CASSWTGGNTEAFF.

The V and J genes are TRBV5-4 and TRBJ1-1; D call uncertain. CDR1 is SGHNT and CDR2 is YYREEE in the germline V gene (reference sequence). This CDR3 spans 14 amino acids. Trimming shortened V by 4 bases and J by 4 bases, and 14 bases separated the two germline ends. The DNA of the CDR3 is TGTGCCAGCAGCCACGGGGAGGGCGGCACTGAAGCTTTCTTT. Amino acids: CASSHGEGGTEAFF. Full variable domain (missing parts from reference TRBV5-4 and TRBJ1-1): ETGVTQSPTHLIKTRGQQVTLRCSSQSGHNTVSWYQQALGQGPQFIFQYYREEENGRGNFPPRFSGLQFPNYSSELNVNALELDDSALYLCASSHGEGGTEAFFGQGTRLTVV.

The chain carries TRBV15 and TRBJ1-2; D unresolved. This CDR3 region has 15 residues. Germline CDR1 and CDR2: LNHNV and YYDKDF (reference sequence). V lost 0 bases and J 8 bases, leaving 16 bases between the germline ends. CDR3 DNA: TGTGCCACCAGCAGAGAGGTGGGCGCCCTGGGCGGCTACACCTTC. Residues: CATSREVGALGGYTF.